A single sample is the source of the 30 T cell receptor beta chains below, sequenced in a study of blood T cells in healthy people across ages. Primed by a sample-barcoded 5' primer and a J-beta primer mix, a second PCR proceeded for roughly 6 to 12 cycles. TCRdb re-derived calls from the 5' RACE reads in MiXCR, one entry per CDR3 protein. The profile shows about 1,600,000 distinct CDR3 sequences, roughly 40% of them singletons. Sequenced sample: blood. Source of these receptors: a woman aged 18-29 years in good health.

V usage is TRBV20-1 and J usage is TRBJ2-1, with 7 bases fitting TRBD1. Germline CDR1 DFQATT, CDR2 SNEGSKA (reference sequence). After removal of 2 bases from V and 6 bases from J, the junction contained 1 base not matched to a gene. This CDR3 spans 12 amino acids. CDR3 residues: CSARRDSNEQFF. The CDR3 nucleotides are TGCAGTGCTAGACGGGACAGCAATGAGCAGTTCTTC.

DNA of the CDR3: TGCAGTGCTAGAACCCCGATTACCGGGGAGCTGTTTTTT. It specifies CSARTPITGELFF. The V gene is TRBV20-1, the J gene TRBJ2-2; D gene unclear. This CDR3 region has 13 residues. The V end lost 2 bases, the J end lost 5 bases, and 9 bases lay between the germline ends. The germline gives CDR1 DFQATT, CDR2 SNEGSKA (reference sequence).

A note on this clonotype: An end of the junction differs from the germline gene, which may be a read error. In DNA form, the CDR3 reads TGTGCCGGCAGGTTTGACGACAGCTCGAATTCACCCCTCCACTTT. Translation gives CAGRFDDSSNSPLHF. The chain joins TRBV28 to TRBJ1-6; weak D call: TRBD1 (5 bases). This CDR3 is built from 15 residues. Germline V lookup: CDR1 MDHEN, CDR2 SYDVKM.

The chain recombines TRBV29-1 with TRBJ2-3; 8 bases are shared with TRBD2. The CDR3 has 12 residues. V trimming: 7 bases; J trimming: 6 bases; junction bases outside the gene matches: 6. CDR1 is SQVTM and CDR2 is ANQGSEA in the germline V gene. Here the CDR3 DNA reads TGCAGCGGGGGGGTAGCGGGGGATACGCAGTATTTT. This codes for CSGGVAGDTQYF.

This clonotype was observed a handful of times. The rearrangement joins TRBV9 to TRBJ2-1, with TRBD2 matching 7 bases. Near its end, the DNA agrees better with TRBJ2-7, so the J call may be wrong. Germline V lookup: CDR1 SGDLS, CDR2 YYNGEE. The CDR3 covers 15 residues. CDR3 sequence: CASSVGGGPYNEQYF. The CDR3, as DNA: TGTGCCAGCAGCGTAGGCGGGGGTCCCTACAATGAGCAGTACTTC.

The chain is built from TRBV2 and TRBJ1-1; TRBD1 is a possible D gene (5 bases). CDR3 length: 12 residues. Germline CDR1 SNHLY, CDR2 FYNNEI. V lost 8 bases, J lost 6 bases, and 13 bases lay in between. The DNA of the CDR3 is TGTGCCAGCGGTGCTCGGGGCCCTGAAGCTTTCTTT. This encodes CASGARGPEAFF.

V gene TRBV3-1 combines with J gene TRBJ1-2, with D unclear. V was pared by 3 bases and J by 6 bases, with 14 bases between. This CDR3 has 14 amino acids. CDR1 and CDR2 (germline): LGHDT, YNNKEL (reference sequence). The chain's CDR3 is CASSQGFHRDGYTF. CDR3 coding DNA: TGTGCCAGCAGCCAGGGATTTCACCGGGATGGCTACACCTTC. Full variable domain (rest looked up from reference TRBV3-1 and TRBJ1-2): DTAVSQTPKYLVTQMGNDKSIKCEQNLGHDTMYWYKQDSKKFLKIMFSYNNKELIINETVPNRFSPKSPDKAHLNLHINSLELGDSAVYFCASSQGFHRDGYTFGSGTRLTVV.

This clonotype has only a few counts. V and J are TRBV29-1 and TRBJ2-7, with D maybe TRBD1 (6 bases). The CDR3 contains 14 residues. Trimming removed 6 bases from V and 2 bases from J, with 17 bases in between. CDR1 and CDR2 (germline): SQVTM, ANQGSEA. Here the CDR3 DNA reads TGCAGCGTACAAAGACCAACAGGGACCTACGAGCAGTACTTC. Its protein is CSVQRPTGTYEQYF.

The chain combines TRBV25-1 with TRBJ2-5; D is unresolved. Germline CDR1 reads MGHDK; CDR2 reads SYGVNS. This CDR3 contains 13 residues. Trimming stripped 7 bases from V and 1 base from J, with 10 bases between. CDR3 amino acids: CASTSYGQETQYF. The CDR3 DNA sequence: TGTGCCAGCACCAGTTACGGCCAAGAGACCCAGTACTTC.

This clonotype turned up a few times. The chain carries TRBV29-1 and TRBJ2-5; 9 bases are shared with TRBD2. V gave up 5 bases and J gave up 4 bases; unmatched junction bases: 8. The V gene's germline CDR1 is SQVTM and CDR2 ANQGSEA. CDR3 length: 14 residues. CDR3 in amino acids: CSVLTGTSRETQYF. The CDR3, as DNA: TGCAGCGTTTTGACCGGGACTAGCCGAGAGACCCAGTACTTC. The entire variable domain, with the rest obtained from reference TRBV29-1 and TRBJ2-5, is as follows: SAVISQKPSRDICQRGTSLTIQCQVDSQVTMMFWYRQQPGQSLTLIATANQGSEATYESGFVIDKFPISRPNLTFSTLTVSNMSPEDSSIYLCSVLTGTSRETQYFGPGTRLLVL.

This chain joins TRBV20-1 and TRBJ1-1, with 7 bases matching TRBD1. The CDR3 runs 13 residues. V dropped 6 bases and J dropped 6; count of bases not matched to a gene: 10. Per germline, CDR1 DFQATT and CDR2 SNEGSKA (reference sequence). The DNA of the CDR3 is TGCAGTGCCCCAGAGGGGGCGGCCCCTGAAGCTTTCTTT. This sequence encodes CSAPEGAAPEAFF.

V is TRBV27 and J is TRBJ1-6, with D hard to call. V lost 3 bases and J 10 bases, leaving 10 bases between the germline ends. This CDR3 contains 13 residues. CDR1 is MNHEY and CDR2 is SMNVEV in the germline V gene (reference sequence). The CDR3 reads CASSFLIGSPLHF. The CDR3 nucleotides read TGTGCCAGCAGTTTCCTGATAGGATCACCCCTCCACTTT.

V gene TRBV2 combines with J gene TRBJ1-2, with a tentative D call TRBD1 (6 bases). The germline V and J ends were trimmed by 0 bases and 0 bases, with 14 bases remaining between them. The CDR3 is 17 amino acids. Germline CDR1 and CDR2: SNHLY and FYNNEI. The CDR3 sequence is CASSEAGTGIANYGYTF. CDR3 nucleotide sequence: TGTGCCAGCAGTGAAGCGGGAACAGGGATTGCTAACTATGGCTACACCTTC.

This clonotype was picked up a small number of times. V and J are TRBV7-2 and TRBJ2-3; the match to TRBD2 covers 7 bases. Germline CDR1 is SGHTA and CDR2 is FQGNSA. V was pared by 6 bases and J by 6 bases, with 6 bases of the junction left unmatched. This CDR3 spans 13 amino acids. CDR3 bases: TGTGCCAGCAGATTGGGGGGGGGGGATACGCAGTATTTT. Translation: CASRLGGGDTQYF.

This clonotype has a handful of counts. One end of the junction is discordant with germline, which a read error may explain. CDR3 nucleotides: TGTGCCAGCAGCAAAGAGGACAGGGTGCGGTACTTC. Amino acid sequence: CASSKEDRVRYF. The chain uses TRBV3-1 and TRBJ2-4, with 8 bases lining up with TRBD1. The CDR3 sequence is 12 residues long. Looked up from germline, CDR1 is LGHDT and CDR2 is YNNKEL (reference sequence).

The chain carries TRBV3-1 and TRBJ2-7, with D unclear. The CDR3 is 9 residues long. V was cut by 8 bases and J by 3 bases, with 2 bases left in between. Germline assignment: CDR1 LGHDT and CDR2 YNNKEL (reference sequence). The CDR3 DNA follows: TGTGCCAGCCTCTACGAGCAGTACTTC. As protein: CASLYEQYF.

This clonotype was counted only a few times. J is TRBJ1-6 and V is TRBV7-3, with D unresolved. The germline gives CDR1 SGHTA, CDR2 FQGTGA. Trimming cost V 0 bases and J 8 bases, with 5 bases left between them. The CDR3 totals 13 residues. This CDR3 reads CASSLTLHSPLHF. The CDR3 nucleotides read TGTGCCAGCAGCTTAACGTTACATTCACCCCTCCACTTT.

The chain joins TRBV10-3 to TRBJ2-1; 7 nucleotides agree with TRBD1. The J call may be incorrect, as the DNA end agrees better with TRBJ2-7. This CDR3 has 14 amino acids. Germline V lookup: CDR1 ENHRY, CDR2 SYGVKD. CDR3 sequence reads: CAIHGTAPYNEQYF. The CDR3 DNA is TGTGCCATCCACGGGACAGCACCTTACAATGAGCAGTACTTC.

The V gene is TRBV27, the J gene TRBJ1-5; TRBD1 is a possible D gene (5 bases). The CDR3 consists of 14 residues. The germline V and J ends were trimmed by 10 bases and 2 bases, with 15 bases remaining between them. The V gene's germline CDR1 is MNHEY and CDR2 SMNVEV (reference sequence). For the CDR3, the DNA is TGTGCCACCCCTTTTGGGGGGGGCAATCAGCCCCAGCATTTT. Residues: CATPFGGGNQPQHF.

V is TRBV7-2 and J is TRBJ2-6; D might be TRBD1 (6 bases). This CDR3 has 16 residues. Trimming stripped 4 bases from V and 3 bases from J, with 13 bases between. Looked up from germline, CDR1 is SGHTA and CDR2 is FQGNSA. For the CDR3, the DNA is TGTGCCAGCAGCTCCCAGGGGACGTTTGGGGCCAACGTCCTGACTTTC. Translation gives CASSSQGTFGANVLTF.

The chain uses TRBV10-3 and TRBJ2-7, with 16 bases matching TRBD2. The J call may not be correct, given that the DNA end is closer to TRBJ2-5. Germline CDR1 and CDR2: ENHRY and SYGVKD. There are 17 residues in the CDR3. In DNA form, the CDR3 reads TGTGCCATCAGCCGGGGGACTAGCGGGAGGGAAGGAGAGACCCAGTACTTC. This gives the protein CAISRGTSGREGETQYF.

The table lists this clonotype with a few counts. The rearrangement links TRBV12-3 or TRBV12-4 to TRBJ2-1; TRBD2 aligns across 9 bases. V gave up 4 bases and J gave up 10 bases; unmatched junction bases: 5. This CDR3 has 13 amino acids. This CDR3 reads CASSYGTSMEQFF. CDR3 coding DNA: TGTGCCAGCAGTTATGGGACTAGCATGGAGCAGTTCTTC.

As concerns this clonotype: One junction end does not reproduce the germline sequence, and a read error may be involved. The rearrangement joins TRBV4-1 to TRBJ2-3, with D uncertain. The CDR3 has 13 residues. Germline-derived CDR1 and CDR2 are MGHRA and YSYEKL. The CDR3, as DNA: TGCGCCGGCAGCCAGGCTACCGGAGATACGCAGTATTTT. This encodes CAGSQATGDTQYF.

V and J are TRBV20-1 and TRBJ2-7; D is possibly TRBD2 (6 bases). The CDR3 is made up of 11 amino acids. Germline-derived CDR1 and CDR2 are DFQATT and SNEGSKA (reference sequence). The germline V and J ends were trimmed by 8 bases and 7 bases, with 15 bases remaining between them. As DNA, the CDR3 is TGCAGTCCCGAGGGAGGCAATGAGCAGTACTTC. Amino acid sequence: CSPEGGNEQYF.

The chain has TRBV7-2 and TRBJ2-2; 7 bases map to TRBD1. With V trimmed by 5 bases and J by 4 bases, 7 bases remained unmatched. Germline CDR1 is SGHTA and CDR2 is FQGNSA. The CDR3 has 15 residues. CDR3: CASSRYQGVTGELFF. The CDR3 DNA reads TGTGCCAGCAGCCGCTATCAGGGGGTCACCGGGGAGCTGTTTTTT.

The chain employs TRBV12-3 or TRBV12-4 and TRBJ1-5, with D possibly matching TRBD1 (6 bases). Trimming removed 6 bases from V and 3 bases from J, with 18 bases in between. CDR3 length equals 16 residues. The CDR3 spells CASSLPGQGNNQPQHF. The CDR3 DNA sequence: TGTGCCAGCAGCCTACCTGGGCAGGGGAACAATCAGCCCCAGCATTTT.

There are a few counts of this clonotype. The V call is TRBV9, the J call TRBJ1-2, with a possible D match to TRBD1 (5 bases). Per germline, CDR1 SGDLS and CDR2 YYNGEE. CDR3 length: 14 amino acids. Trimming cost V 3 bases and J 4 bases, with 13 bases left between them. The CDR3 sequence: CASSAGGGGYGYTF. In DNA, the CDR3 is TGTGCCAGCAGCGCCGGGGGGGGTGGCTATGGCTACACCTTC.

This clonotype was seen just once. The CDR3 DNA sequence: TGTGCCAGCAGCACCCACAGGGAAGACTATGGCTACACCTTC. This codes for CASSTHREDYGYTF. The V call is TRBV27, the J call TRBJ1-2; TRBD1 is a possible D gene (6 bases). With 6 bases removed from V and 3 bases from J, the gap between germline ends came to 14 bases. There are 14 residues in the CDR3. Germline CDR1 is MNHEY and CDR2 is SMNVEV (reference sequence).

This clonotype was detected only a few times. The CDR3 loop reads CASSKGTHQPQHF. The CDR3, as DNA: TGTGCCAGCAGTAAGGGGACCCATCAGCCCCAGCATTTT. This sequence joins TRBV27 and TRBJ1-5; tentative D call: TRBD1 (5 bases). Germline lookup yields CDR1 MNHEY and CDR2 SMNVEV (reference sequence). Trimming pared 5 bases from V and 5 bases from J, leaving 10 bases between. This CDR3 is built from 13 residues.

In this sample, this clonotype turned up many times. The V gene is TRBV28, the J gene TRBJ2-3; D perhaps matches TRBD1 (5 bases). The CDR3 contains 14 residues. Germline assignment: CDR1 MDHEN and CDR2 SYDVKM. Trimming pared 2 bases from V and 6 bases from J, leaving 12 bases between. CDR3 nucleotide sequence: TGTGCCAGCAGTTTACCCGCAGGGTCGGATACGCAGTATTTT. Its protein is CASSLPAGSDTQYF.